This T cell receptor (beta chain) was profiled in a study of T cell responses to AZD1222 COVID-19 vaccine. The table came from immunoSEQ multiplex PCR; TCRdb's copy has only in-frame clones and leaves some out. The sample lists some 170,000 clones; 80% to 95% were seen once. The sequences come from peripheral blood, collected 28 days after the second AZD1222 dose. The origin of this receptor is an adult who received the AZD1222 COVID-19 vaccine.

The CDR3 nucleotides read TGTGCCAGCAGCGAAGTCAACCTGACGGTGTGGGGGTATCAGCCCCAGCATTTT. Translating gives CASSEVNLTVWGYQPQHF. The V and J genes are TRBV14 and TRBJ1-5, with a possible D match to TRBD1 (5 bases). The CDR3 has 18 residues. CDR1 is SGHDN and CDR2 is FVKESK in the germline V gene. V was cut by 5 bases and J by 5 bases, with 25 bases left in between.